A single sample is the source of the 19 T cell receptor beta chains below, sequenced in a study of blood T cells in healthy people across ages. A J-beta primer mix and a sample-barcoded 5' primer were used in a second PCR of roughly 7 to 12 cycles. TCRdb fed the 5' RACE reads into MiXCR, producing one record per CDR3 protein. The sample contains about 1,000,000 distinct CDR3 sequences, more than 40% of which appear only once. The specimen sequenced was blood. The receptors were gathered from an older woman in good health.

This chain links TRBV27 with TRBJ2-4; the match to TRBD2 covers 7 bases. The V gene end was trimmed by 6 bases and the J gene end by 13 bases; junction bases not matched to a gene: 15. This CDR3 region has 14 residues. Germline V gene sequence: CDR1 MNHEY, CDR2 SMNVEV (reference sequence). This CDR3 reads CASRVGSGTREQYF. CDR3 in DNA: TGTGCCAGCAGGGTAGGAAGCGGGACTCGGGAGCAGTACTTC.

The chain combines TRBV28 with TRBJ2-5; 7 bases align to TRBD1. CDR3 length equals 14 residues. V was clipped by 5 bases and J by 3 bases; unmatched bases: 6. Germline CDR1 and CDR2: MDHEN and SYDVKM. CDR3 DNA sequence: TGTGCCAGCAGTAGACCGGGACAGAAAGAGACCCAGTACTTC. Encoded protein: CASSRPGQKETQYF.

The table lists this clonotype with a count of one. This chain links TRBV29-1 with TRBJ2-5; D not resolved. The CDR3 consists of 13 residues. CDR1 is SQVTM, CDR2 ANQGSEA, per germline. Between the trimmed V and J ends, which lost 7 bases and 1 base, there was a span of 13 bases. CDR3 loop: CSARAQLQETQYF. CDR3 nucleotide sequence: TGCAGCGCCCGGGCGCAGCTCCAAGAGACCCAGTACTTC. Together with reference TRBV29-1 and TRBJ2-5, the CDR3 gives the full variable domain: SAVISQKPSRDICQRGTSLTIQCQVDSQVTMMFWYRQQPGQSLTLIATANQGSEATYESGFVIDKFPISRPNLTFSTLTVSNMSPEDSSIYLCSARAQLQETQYFGPGTRLLVL.

This sequence joins TRBV11-2 and TRBJ2-3, with 14 bases fitting TRBD2. V gave up 3 bases and J gave up 1 base; unmatched junction bases: 3. Germline V gives CDR1 SGHAT, CDR2 FQNNGV. There are 17 residues in the CDR3. CDR3 in DNA: TGTGCCAGCAGCTTGGGACTAGCGGGGGCCCGCACAGATACGCAGTATTTT. Amino acid sequence: CASSLGLAGARTDTQYF.

The chain employs TRBV28 and TRBJ2-1; possible D gene TRBD1, 5 bases. Trimming shortened V by 7 bases and J by 7 bases, and 11 bases separated the two germline ends. Looked up from germline, CDR1 is MDHEN and CDR2 is SYDVKM. This CDR3 is built from 12 residues. The CDR3, as DNA: TGTGCCAGCACTCAGGGTTGGAATGAGCAGTTCTTC. Protein sequence: CASTQGWNEQFF.

This chain connects TRBV30 to TRBJ2-2, with a tentative D call TRBD2 (5 bases). Germline CDR1 GTSNPN, CDR2 SVGIG (reference sequence). Trimming took off 7 bases at V and 4 bases at J, with 10 bases between the two ends. This CDR3 spans 12 amino acids. CDR3 in amino acids: CAYLSGTGELFF. CDR3 nucleotides: TGTGCCTATCTGAGCGGCACCGGGGAGCTGTTTTTT.

This clonotype has just a few counts. The chain carries TRBV3-1 and TRBJ2-7, with unresolved D. V lost 0 bases and J 1 base, leaving 7 bases between the germline ends. CDR3 length: 14 residues. Germline assignment: CDR1 LGHDT and CDR2 YNNKEL (reference sequence). The chain's CDR3 is CASSQDVGSYEQYF. In nucleotides, the CDR3 is TGTGCCAGCAGCCAAGATGTCGGTTCCTACGAGCAGTACTTC.

This rearrangement joins TRBV5-1 to TRBJ1-5; D is perhaps TRBD1 (6 bases). CDR3 length: 15 residues. Per the germline V gene, CDR1 is SGHRS and CDR2 is YFSETQ. V was pared by 4 bases and J by 4 bases, with 15 bases between. CDR3 residues: CASSPRGGENQPQHF. CDR3 in DNA: TGCGCCAGCAGCCCACGAGGGGGTGAGAATCAGCCCCAGCATTTT.

A few counts support this clonotype. This CDR3 is CASSPGLHQPQHF. Written as DNA, the CDR3 is TGTGCCAGCAGCCCAGGGCTGCATCAGCCCCAGCATTTT. V usage is TRBV7-3 and J usage is TRBJ1-5; a possible D gene is TRBD1 (5 bases). In germline, CDR1 is SGHTA, CDR2 FQGTGA. The CDR3 spans 13 residues. The V end was cut by 5 bases, the J end by 5 bases, with 10 bases between.

This rearrangement joins TRBV20-1 to TRBJ2-5, with D tentatively TRBD2 (6 bases). Trimming shortened V by 0 bases and J by 3 bases, and 17 bases separated the two germline ends. This CDR3 spans 16 amino acids. Looked up from germline, CDR1 is DFQATT and CDR2 is SNEGSKA (reference sequence). The chain's CDR3 is CSARDLQRASKETQYF. The CDR3 DNA reads TGCAGTGCTAGAGATCTGCAGCGGGCCTCGAAAGAGACCCAGTACTTC.

The table lists this clonotype with a few counts. This chain joins TRBV7-9 and TRBJ2-3; 12 bases are shared with TRBD2. CDR1 is SEHNR and CDR2 is FQNEAQ in the germline V gene (reference sequence). This CDR3 contains 16 residues. V trimming: 5 bases; J trimming: 3 bases; junction bases outside the gene matches: 6. The CDR3 loop is CASSPRLAGVTDTQYF. The DNA of the CDR3 is TGTGCCAGCAGCCCCCGACTAGCGGGAGTGACAGATACGCAGTATTTT.

The rearrangement links TRBV29-1 to TRBJ2-4, with TRBD2 matching over 9 bases. The CDR3 has 15 residues. V lost 4 bases and J lost 12; bases outside the gene matches: 16. Germline-derived CDR1 and CDR2 are SQVTM and ANQGSEA. For the CDR3, the DNA is TGCAGCGTTGCCTTACGGCTAGCGGGATCTCGTGATCAGTACTTC. This gives the protein CSVALRLAGSRDQYF.

This clonotype appeared a few times. This chain links TRBV20-1 with TRBJ2-1; TRBD2 agrees at 8 bases. CDR1 and CDR2 (germline): DFQATT, SNEGSKA (reference sequence). The CDR3 extends over 15 amino acids. Trimming removed 0 bases from V and 8 bases from J; junction bases left unmatched: 9. This CDR3 reads CSARDPAGGRDEQFF. DNA for the CDR3: TGCAGTGCTAGAGATCCCGCGGGAGGACGGGATGAGCAGTTCTTC.

CDR3 protein: CATSTGDTQYF. CDR3 DNA: TGTGCCACCAGCACGGGGGATACGCAGTATTTT. V usage is TRBV15 and J usage is TRBJ2-3; tentatively, D is TRBD2 (5 bases). CDR3 length: 11 residues. Trimming took 4 bases from V and 6 from J, leaving 5 bases between them. Germline V CDR1 and CDR2: LNHNV, YYDKDF (reference sequence).

This clonotype has a handful of counts. The chain combines TRBV7-8 with TRBJ2-1; 10 nucleotides line up with TRBD2. With 1 base clipped from V and 8 bases from J, the junction kept 11 bases outside the gene matches. The CDR3 is 17 residues long. Germline V gene data show CDR1 as SGHVS and CDR2 as FQNEAQ. The CDR3 loop is CASSLEVGLAGADEQFF. Written as DNA, the CDR3 is TGTGCCAGCAGCTTAGAGGTGGGGCTAGCGGGAGCTGATGAGCAGTTCTTC.

The rearrangement joins TRBV11-2 to TRBJ2-7; D may match TRBD1 or TRBD2 (5 bases each). CDR3 length: 14 amino acids. Trimming took 5 bases from V and 3 from J, leaving 14 bases between them. The V gene's germline CDR1 is SGHAT and CDR2 FQNNGV. The chain's CDR3 is CASSISGTRYEQYF. CDR3 coding DNA: TGTGCCAGCAGCATCTCAGGGACGCGCTACGAGCAGTACTTC.

J is TRBJ2-1 and V is TRBV11-2; TRBD1 agrees at 9 bases. The CDR3 is 16 amino acids. Germline assignment: CDR1 SGHAT and CDR2 FQNNGV. Unmatched junction bases numbered 5, after V lost 3 bases and J lost 2 bases. The DNA for the CDR3 is TGTGCCAGCAGCTTCCACAGACAGGGGGCCTACAATGAGCAGTTCTTC. Its protein is CASSFHRQGAYNEQFF.

The chain is built from TRBV20-1 and TRBJ2-7; 7 positions match TRBD1. With V trimmed by 1 base and J by 7 bases, 10 bases remained unmatched. CDR3 length: 14 amino acids. CDR1 is DFQATT and CDR2 is SNEGSKA in the germline V gene (reference sequence). CDR3 residues: CSARGVTGFGEQYF. CDR3 DNA sequence: TGCAGTGCTAGAGGTGTGACAGGGTTCGGTGAGCAGTACTTC.

Note on this clonotype: At one end, the junction sequence differs from germline, possibly due to a read error. This chain links TRBV29-1 with TRBJ2-7, with TRBD2 identical over 13 bases. The CDR3 runs 14 residues. Per germline, CDR1 SQVTM and CDR2 ANQGSEA. CDR3 sequence: CSAGLAGAPYERYF. The CDR3 nucleotides are TGCAGCGCCGGACTAGCGGGGGCACCCTACGAGCGGTACTTC.